This T cell receptor beta chain was retrieved from a study of neurological immune-mediated disorders. At least ten counts were recorded for this clonotype. The cDNA was synthesized by means of template-switch 5'RACE, which was carried out with 10-nucleotide random UMIs. TCRdb re-called the 5' RACE reads through MiXCR, storing one row per CDR3 protein. The sample holds approximately 50,000 distinct CDR3 sequences, roughly 7.7% seen once. The germline V gene encodes CDR1 DFQATT and CDR2 SNEGSKA (reference sequence). The CDR3 length is 14 residues. V was pared by 4 bases and J by 3 bases, with 8 bases of the junction left unmatched. The time point is: longitudinal time-point 3. PBMCs numbering 2 million and stored at -80 C yielded the unsorted libraries.

This chain connects TRBV20-1 to TRBJ1-1; TRBD1 matches 7 bases. The specimen sequenced was PBMCs. This receptor was taken from a woman between 35 and 50 years old in good health. This chain's CDR3 is CSAKGQESYTEAFF. In nucleotides, the CDR3 is TGCAGTGCTAAAGGACAGGAGAGTTACACTGAAGCTTTCTTT.